This TCR beta chain appears in the sequencing data of a study of blood T cell repertoires in COVID-19. Study overall: From the United States, Italy and Spain came samples of acute and convalescent COVID-19. PBMCs, B-cell-depleted T cells, or T cells were the source of the cDNA or gDNA that made up the material.

Per the germline V gene, CDR1 is MGHRA and CDR2 is YSYEKL. Between the trimmed V and J ends, which lost 5 bases and 2 bases, there was a span of 14 bases. The CDR3 is 15 amino acids. Study processing details: The authors estimated nucleated cell counts from reference gene primer amplification. Produced via immunoSEQ multiplex PCR; TCRdb's table is partial and in-frame only. V and J calls and clone size come straight from that table; D and trimming were deduced from the DNA. The data contain roughly 32,000 clones, around 77% of them singletons. This chain joins TRBV4-1 and TRBJ2-3; D perhaps matches TRBD2 (6 bases). The receptor's source is a human donor in a cohort sampled during active COVID-19. Material: peripheral blood. Here the CDR3 reads CASSSTVAATDTQYF. The CDR3, as DNA: TGCGCCAGCAGCTCTACAGTAGCGGCCACAGATACGCAGTATTTT.